This T cell receptor (beta chain) was identified in a study of identifying expanded T cells in peripheral blood (dated by TCRdb to about 2019). A note on the overall study: Separate aliquots of the same genomic DNA pool were sequenced to produce technical replicates, and four replicates were compared in pairs. Broader findings and caveats from the paper: The binomial model flagged 0.9 to 1.5 differentially abundant clones between technical replicates but about 15 over roughly 2 weeks and 19 over around 4 weeks. Across all healthy-donor time intervals, the beta-binomial model significantly cut both the number of clones called differentially abundant and the false-positive rate. For all healthy donors, the variance in clone template counts between approximately 2-week samples rose significantly as total template count increased. It was expected by the authors that biological variance in healthy repertoires might increase further over much longer intervals, such as months to years.

During the collection period, no immune events, such as infections, were documented for the healthy donors. Healthy-donor blood repertoires served as a training cohort to calibrate time-dependent variance in a beta-binomial model of T-cell clone differential abundance. The training cohort was composed of around ten healthy donors, 3 female and 7 male. An age range of roughly 25 to 65 years, with an average of approximately 43 years, was recorded for the donors. Obtained from a commercial supplier, whole blood was collected from each healthy donor at three time points set two weeks apart. Genomic DNA was extracted from unsorted whole blood for immunosequencing. The immunoSEQ Assay, which relies on bias-controlled multiplex PCR amplification of genomic DNA, was used to profile TCRbeta CDR3 regions. Concerning the study's data processing: The absolute abundance of each unique TCRbeta CDR3 region was quantified after sequences were collapsed and filtered. Differential abundance was assessed using a binomial (Fisher-equivalent) model and a beta-binomial model in which time-dependent variance fitted from healthy donors was added. Clones with fewer than 5 combined templates were removed, and differential abundance was called for clones with a Benjamini-Hochberg FDR below 0.01. The form v = (b*log(k)+a)^2 was used to model beta-binomial variance as a function of total template count across the two samples. Held by TCRdb, this immuneACCESS table contains in-frame sequences only and omits some clones. Under half of the omission traces to an unresolved V gene where checked; the cause of the rest is unknown. Clone size and V and J calls were adopted from that table, with D and trimming inferred from the DNA. The table for this sample lists 81,000 or so clones; less than 90% of them were counted only once. The top ten clones comprise 15% to 20% of the sample.

CDR1 MNHNS and CDR2 SASEGT are derived from the germline V gene. V loses 2 bases at its end and J loses 7 bases; junction bases beyond the gene matches: 7. The CDR3 numbers 16 residues from cysteine through phenylalanine. Of all the DNA, just the CDR3 is kept, 48 bases in frame from base 1. Points on this clone: Its binding antigen is unknown. Per-nucleotide qualities are absent, and no much larger clonotype sits a single base away.

The sample taken for sequencing was blood. This TCR was sampled from a person aged 18-70 years in good health. In this chain, TRBV6-1 is recombined with TRBJ1-4, and 10 junction bases match TRBD1. The nucleotides read TGTGCCAGCAGTGAAATTCGCGGGACAGGGGCTGAAAAACTGTTTTTT. It encodes CASSEIRGTGAEKLFF.